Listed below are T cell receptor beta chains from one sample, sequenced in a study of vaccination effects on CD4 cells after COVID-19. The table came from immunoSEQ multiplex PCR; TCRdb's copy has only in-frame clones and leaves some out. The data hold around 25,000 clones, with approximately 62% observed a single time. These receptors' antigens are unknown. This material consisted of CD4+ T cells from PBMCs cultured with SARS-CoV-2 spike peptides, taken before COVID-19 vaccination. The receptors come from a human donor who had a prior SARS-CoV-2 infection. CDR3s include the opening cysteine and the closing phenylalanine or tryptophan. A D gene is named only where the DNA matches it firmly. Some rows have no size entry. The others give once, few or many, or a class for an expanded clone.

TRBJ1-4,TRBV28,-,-,TGTGCCAGCCTGACGGATAATGAGAAACTGTTTTTT,CASLTDNEKLFF
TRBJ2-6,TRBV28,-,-,TGTGCCAGCAGTTTCAGTTCCCGAGGTTCTGGGGCCAACGTCCTGACTTTC,CASSFSSRGSGANVLTF
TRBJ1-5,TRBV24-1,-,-,TGTGCCACCAGTGATTTGGGTGGGGTGAAGGGAAGTTTGACCAATCAGCCCCAGCATTTT,CATSDLGGVKGSLTNQPQHF
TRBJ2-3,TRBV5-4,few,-,TGTGCCAGCAATCGCGGTAGCACTACAGATACGCAGTATTTT,CASNRGSTTDTQYF
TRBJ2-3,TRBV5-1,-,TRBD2,TGCGCCAGCAGCTTGGAAACAGCGGGAGGCACAGATACGCAGTATTTT,CASSLETAGGTDTQYF
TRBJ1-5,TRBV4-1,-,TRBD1,TGCGCCAGCAGCCAAGGAGTTACAGGGGGTCTGAGCAATCAGCCCCAGCATTTT,CASSQGVTGGLSNQPQHF
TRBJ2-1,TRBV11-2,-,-,TGTGCCAGCATCCACCGACACAATGAGCAGTTCTTC,CASIHRHNEQFF
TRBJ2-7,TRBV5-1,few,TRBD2,TGCGCCAGCAGCTTGGCCAATCTAGCGGACTCCTACGAGCAGTACTTC,CASSLANLADSYEQYF
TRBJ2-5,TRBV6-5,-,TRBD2,TGTGCCAGCAGTACACTAGCGGGGGCCGTTGGGACCCAGTACTTC,CASSTLAGAVGTQYF
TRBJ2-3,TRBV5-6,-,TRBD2,TGTGCCAGCAGATCTAGCGGAGGGGATACGCAGTATTTT,CASRSSGGDTQYF
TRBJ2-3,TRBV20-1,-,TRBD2,TGCAGTGCTAGTGCATCTTGGGGACTAGCGGGAGTCTCAGATACGCAGTATTTT,CSASASWGLAGVSDTQYF
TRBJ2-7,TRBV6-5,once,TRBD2,TGTGCCAGCAGACGGGGGGTGAGCTACGAGCAGTACTTC,CASRRGVSYEQYF
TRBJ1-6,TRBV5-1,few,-,TGCGCCAGCAGCTTCTTCGGGGGGGATTCACCCCTCCACTTT,CASSFFGGDSPLHF
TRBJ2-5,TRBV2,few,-,TGTGCCAGCAGTAGGGAGCGACAAGAGACCCAGTACTTC,CASSRERQETQYF
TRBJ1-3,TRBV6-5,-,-,TGTGCCAGCAGCGTAACTATCTCTGGAAACACCATATATTTT,CASSVTISGNTIYF
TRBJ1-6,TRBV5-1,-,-,TGCGCCAGCAGCTTGGGTCCAAATAATTCACCCCTCCACTTT,CASSLGPNNSPLHF
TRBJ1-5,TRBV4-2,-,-,TGTGCCAGCAGCCAAGCAGATAACAATCAGCCCCAGCATTTT,CASSQADNNQPQHF
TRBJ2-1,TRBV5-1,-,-,TGCGCCAGCAGCTTGCTTCGGGGGAGCAATGAGCAGTTCTTC,CASSLLRGSNEQFF
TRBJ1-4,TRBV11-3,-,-,TGTGCCAGCAGCTTAGGGCAGGGATCCGAGAAAAAACTGTTTTTT,CASSLGQGSEKKLFF
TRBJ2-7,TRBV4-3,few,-,TGCGCCAGCAGCCACAGCGGGACAGGCTCCTACGAGCAGTACTTC,CASSHSGTGSYEQYF
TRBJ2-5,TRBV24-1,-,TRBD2,TGTGCCACCAGTGATTTGTCTAGCGGAGAGACCCAGTACTTC,CATSDLSSGETQYF
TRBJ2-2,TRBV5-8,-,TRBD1,TGTGCCAGCAGCTTGGCATGGACAGGGGCCGGGGAGCTGTTTTTT,CASSLAWTGAGELFF
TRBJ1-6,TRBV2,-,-,TGTGCCAGCTCTGTCCTGTATAATTCACCCCTCCACTTT,CASSVLYNSPLHF
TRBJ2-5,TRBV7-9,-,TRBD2,TGTGCCAGCAGCTTACAGGCAGGGAGGGTTTTAGAGACCCAGTACTTC,CASSLQAGRVLETQYF
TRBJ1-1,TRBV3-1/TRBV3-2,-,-,TGTGCCAGCAGCCACGGGGAGGCCAGGGGGAACACTGAAGCTTTCTTT,CASSHGEARGNTEAFF
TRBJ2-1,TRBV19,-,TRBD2,TGTGCCAGTAGGACTAGCGGGAGTAACATTGAGCAGTTCTTC,CASRTSGSNIEQFF
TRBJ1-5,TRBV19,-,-,TGTGCCAGTACCCCTAACGACAGGCTGTATCAGCCCCAGCATTTT,CASTPNDRLYQPQHF
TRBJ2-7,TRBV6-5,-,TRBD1,TGTGCCAGCAGCAGACCGGGACAGGGACTCTACGAGCAGTACTTC,CASSRPGQGLYEQYF
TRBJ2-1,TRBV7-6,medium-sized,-,TGTGCCAGCAGCTCGCAGGTAAACTCCTACAATGAGCAGTTCTTC,CASSSQVNSYNEQFF
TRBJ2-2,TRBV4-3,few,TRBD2,TGCGCCAGCAGCCAAGAAATTTCCGGGAGGGCGAACACCGGGGAGCTGTTTTTT,CASSQEISGRANTGELFF
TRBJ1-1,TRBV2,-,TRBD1,TGTGCCAGCAGACCTGACAGGGGGCTCACTGAAGCTTTCTTT,CASRPDRGLTEAFF
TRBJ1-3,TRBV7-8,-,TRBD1,TGTGCCAGCAGTCAGACAGGGTTAGGAAACACCATATATTTT,CASSQTGLGNTIYF
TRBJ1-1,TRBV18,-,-,TGTGCCAGCTCACCGATTTCTGGGGGCAACACTGAAGCTTTCTTT,CASSPISGGNTEAFF
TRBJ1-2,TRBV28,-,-,TGTGCCAGCAGTTTAAGGGCCGCACGGGGCGCCTATGGCTACACCTTC,CASSLRAARGAYGYTF
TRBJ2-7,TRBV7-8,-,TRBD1,TGTGCCAGCAGCCGACGACAGGGCGGTGGCGAGCAGTACTTC,CASSRRQGGGEQYF
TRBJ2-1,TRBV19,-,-,TGTGCCAGTAGTATCCCCAGGAGTACTAGCTCCTACAATGAGCAGTTCTTC,CASSIPRSTSSYNEQFF
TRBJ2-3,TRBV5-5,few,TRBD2,TGTGCCAGCAGCTCCAGCGGGAACACAGATACGCAGTATTTT,CASSSSGNTDTQYF
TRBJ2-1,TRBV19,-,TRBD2,TGTGCCAGTAGTATGCTAGCGGGAAGCTCCTACAATGAGCAGTTCTTC,CASSMLAGSSYNEQFF